One and the same sample provided the 8 T cell receptor beta chains below, sequenced in a study of T cell repertoires in cytomegalovirus infection. TCRdb passed the reads through MiXCR, listing each CDR3 protein once. The sample lists some 100,000 distinct CDR3 sequences, 25% to 35% seen once, with roughly 81% in the top ten. No antigens are known for them. Specimen: CD8+ T cells from cultured PBMCs, collected from culture after CMV antigen stimulation. Receptors originate from a human donor in good health (CMV status not recorded). Some clones in this sample may be carry-over from other donors' samples.

The V gene is TRBV12-3 or TRBV12-4, the J gene TRBJ2-3; D is perhaps TRBD1 or TRBD2 (5 bases each). This CDR3 comprises 12 residues. V lost 5 bases and J lost 4, with 7 bases in between. The CDR3 DNA is TGTGCCAGCAGTAAGGGACCAGATACGCAGTATTTT. It yields the protein CASSKGPDTQYF.

This clonotype was counted once. The V call is TRBV2, the J call TRBJ1-2, with D hard to call. CDR1 SNHLY and CDR2 FYNNEI come from the germline V gene. V lost 8 bases and J 2 bases, leaving 6 bases between the germline ends. The CDR3 is 11 amino acids. The CDR3 nucleotides read TGTGCCAGCGCCGGAAACTATGGCTACACCTTC. Translated: CASAGNYGYTF. Full variable domain (rest looked up from reference TRBV2 and TRBJ1-2): EPEVTQTPSHQVTQMGQEVILRCVPISNHLYFYWYRQILGQKVEFLVSFYNNEISEKSEIFDDQFSVERPDGSNFTLKIRSTKLEDSAMYFCASAGNYGYTFGSGTRLTVV.

Only a few counts were recorded for this clonotype. The chain uses TRBV27 and TRBJ2-7, with TRBD1 matching 11 bases. This CDR3 region has 15 residues. The ends lost 6 bases at V and 3 bases at J; junction bases unmatched: 7. Looked up from germline, CDR1 is MNHEY and CDR2 is SMNVEV (reference sequence). CDR3 amino acids: CASSGTGTGGYEQYF. As DNA, the CDR3 is TGTGCCAGCAGCGGCACCGGGACAGGGGGCTACGAGCAGTACTTC.

The chain has TRBV28 and TRBJ1-2, with TRBD1 as a possible D gene (5 bases). The germline gives CDR1 MDHEN, CDR2 SYDVKM. The CDR3 runs 14 residues. Deletions cut 4 bases from V and 8 bases from J, with 17 bases between. The CDR3 loop is CASSSRGIPFGYTF. The CDR3 coding sequence is TGTGCCAGCAGTTCACGGGGGATCCCCTTCGGCTACACCTTC.

This clonotype was seen a handful of times. The gene calls are TRBV6-5 and TRBJ2-3, with 10 bases that match TRBD2. V lost 5 bases and J lost 2; bases outside the gene matches: 7. The CDR3 loop spans 16 amino acids. In germline, CDR1 is MNHEY, CDR2 SVGAGI. The CDR3 sequence: CASSLTGTSVTDTQYF. The CDR3 nucleotides are TGTGCCAGCAGTCTTACCGGGACTAGCGTCACAGATACGCAGTATTTT.

J is TRBJ2-1 and V is TRBV3-1, with D unclear. V lost 1 base, J lost 9 bases, and 7 bases lay in between. Germline V gene lookup returns CDR1 LGHDT and CDR2 YNNKEL (reference sequence). The CDR3 totals 12 residues. CDR3 sequence (DNA): TGTGCCAGCAGCCAAGGGGGTTTTGAGCAGTTCTTC. Translated, it gives CASSQGGFEQFF.

This clonotype was found a few times. The chain links TRBV12-3 or TRBV12-4 to TRBJ2-1; D unclear. The length of the CDR3 is 14 residues. Trimming took off 3 bases at V and 1 base at J, with 7 bases between the two ends. The CDR3 DNA reads TGTGCCAGCAGTTTTGGCTGGTCCTACAATGAGCAGTTCTTC. Translation gives CASSFGWSYNEQFF.

In this sample, this clonotype turned up once. V and J are TRBV19 and TRBJ1-5; tentative D call: TRBD1 (6 bases). CDR3 length equals 15 residues. In germline, CDR1 is LNHDA, CDR2 SQIVND (reference sequence). The V gene lost 7 bases and the J gene lost 0 bases, with 13 bases spanning the gap. CDR3 nucleotide sequence: TGTGCCAGTACCCCGGGACAAAATAGCAATCAGCCCCAGCATTTT. This sequence encodes CASTPGQNSNQPQHF.